A single sample is the source of the 30 T cell receptor beta chains below, sequenced in a study of low-dose radiotherapy and immunotherapy resistance in tumors (dated by TCRdb to 2022 to 2024). To make first-strand cDNA, Superscript III was used along with a set of TRAV- and TRBV-specific primers so that both the TCRalpha and TCRbeta chains were covered. A roughly 19-cycle PCR with Phusion amplified the TCRs, pairing a constant-region primer with the adapter that was attached to the V primers. TCRdb trimmed the raw reads at Q25, called clones with MiXCR and kept productive beta chains. Identical CDR3 protein sequences are pooled into one entry, listed with their most common genes and DNA. Across this sample there are under 11,000 distinct CDR3 sequences, with about 60% seen only once. The ten largest clones capture about 12% of the sample. The receptors shown here come from a human donor with advanced metastatic prostate, ovarian, gallbladder or colorectal cancer (not recorded which). This table probably holds off-target reads from a library built for another chain.

The chain links TRBV11-2 to TRBJ2-1, with D unresolved. The CDR3 runs 17 residues. V gave up 5 bases and J gave up 4 bases, with 21 bases separating them. Looked up from germline, CDR1 is SGHAT and CDR2 is FQNNGV. In DNA, the CDR3 is TGTGCCAGCAGCCCAAGAGGCCACGAACTATTTTACAATGAGCAGTTCTTC. Amino acids: CASSPRGHELFYNEQFF.

The chain carries TRBV4-2 and TRBJ1-6, with no clear D. Germline V gene data show CDR1 as LGHNA and CDR2 as YNFKEQ. Trimming removed 2 bases from V and 8 bases from J, with 13 bases in between. The CDR3 sequence is 15 residues long. The CDR3 region is CASSQTFGPDSPLHF. Written as DNA, the CDR3 is TGTGCCAGCAGCCAAACCTTTGGCCCGGATTCACCCCTCCACTTT.

The rearrangement uses TRBV5-4 and TRBJ2-4; D gene uncertain. Trimming left V 3 bases short and J 3 bases short, with 16 bases between. The CDR3 is 16 amino acids. CDR1 SGHNT and CDR2 YYREEE come from the germline V gene (reference sequence). The chain's CDR3 is CASSYGPVESKNIQYF. CDR3 nucleotides: TGTGCCAGCAGCTACGGACCTGTCGAGAGCAAAAACATTCAGTACTTC.

The chain uses TRBV6-2 or TRBV6-3 and TRBJ2-3; 9 bases match TRBD2. The V segment lost 5 bases and the J segment 6 bases; nucleotides outside the gene matches: 9. The CDR3 sequence is 15 residues long. Germline V gives CDR1 MNHEY, CDR2 SVGEGT. DNA for the CDR3: TGTGCCAGCAGTGCCCCGGGACTAGCAACCGATACGCAGTATTTT. It specifies CASSAPGLATDTQYF.

This clonotype was observed a handful of times. The chain couples TRBV18 to TRBJ2-5; either TRBD1 or TRBD2 may fit D (5 bases each). V was shortened by 1 base and J by 4 bases, with 22 bases between the two germline ends. The germline V gene encodes CDR1 KGHSH and CDR2 LQKENI. The CDR3 totals 18 residues. CDR3 residues: CASSPLKSLGTEGETQYF. In DNA form, the CDR3 reads TGTGCCAGCTCACCACTTAAATCCCTCGGGACCGAGGGAGAGACCCAGTACTTC.

The V call is TRBV12-3 or TRBV12-4, the J call TRBJ2-1; 8 bases are a match to TRBD2. V gave up 6 bases and J gave up 7 bases; unmatched junction bases: 14. This CDR3 is built from 16 residues. The CDR3 is CASSRPGLAGSNEQFF. The CDR3, as DNA: TGTGCCAGCAGCCGTCCGGGGTTAGCGGGAAGTAATGAGCAGTTCTTC.

The CDR3 bases are TGTGCCAGCAGACTGACCCCTTACAATGAGCAGTTCTTC. The encoded protein is CASRLTPYNEQFF. This sequence joins TRBV6-2 or TRBV6-3 and TRBJ2-1; D not resolved. Germline CDR1 reads MNHEY; CDR2 reads SVGEGT. V gave up 6 bases and J gave up 4 bases, with 10 bases separating them. This CDR3 is built from 13 residues.

This rearrangement joins TRBV29-1 to TRBJ2-5, with TRBD2 as a possible D gene (6 bases). Germline CDR1 and CDR2: SQVTM and ANQGSEA. The CDR3 runs to 14 residues. The V end was cut by 2 bases, the J end by 4 bases, with 14 bases between. CDR3 bases: TGCAGCGTTGAACTGATGGAGGGGATAGAGACCCAGTACTTC. Translation: CSVELMEGIETQYF.

The V and J genes are TRBV5-5 and TRBJ1-5; 7 nucleotides match TRBD1. Trimming cost V 4 bases and J 1 base; bases outside gene matches: 2. The CDR3 runs 14 residues. From germline, CDR1 is SGHKS and CDR2 YYEKEE (reference sequence). CDR3 coding DNA: TGTGCCAGCAGCCTGGGACAGAGCAATCAGCCCCAGCATTTT. Protein sequence: CASSLGQSNQPQHF.

This chain links TRBV12-3 or TRBV12-4 with TRBJ2-7; D gene uncertain. V gave up 5 bases and J gave up 2 bases, with 7 bases separating them. The CDR3 has 12 residues. The DNA of the CDR3 is TGTGCCAGCAGTCCTGGGGCCTACGAGCAGTACTTC. Residues: CASSPGAYEQYF.

In this sample, this clonotype turned up a few times. The rearrangement uses TRBV10-3 and TRBJ2-7, with TRBD2 as a possible D gene (6 bases). Trimming removed 2 bases from V and 3 bases from J, with 14 bases in between. Germline assignment: CDR1 ENHRY and CDR2 SYGVKD. The CDR3 has 15 amino acids. The CDR3 here is CAISEATGTGYEQYF. The CDR3, as DNA: TGTGCCATCAGTGAGGCTACCGGGACTGGCTACGAGCAGTACTTC.

The chain uses TRBV11-2 and TRBJ2-4; perhaps TRBD2 as D (5 bases). Germline loops: CDR1 SGHAT, CDR2 FQNNGV. The CDR3 extends over 14 amino acids. Trimming took off 3 bases at V and 0 bases at J, with 6 bases between the two ends. The CDR3 sequence is CASSFGGAKNIQYF. Written as DNA, the CDR3 is TGTGCCAGCAGCTTTGGAGGAGCCAAAAACATTCAGTACTTC.

Points on this clonotype: One junction end does not reproduce the germline sequence, and a read error may be involved. This chain links TRBV24-1 with TRBJ2-5; D is ambiguous. Germline V gene lookup returns CDR1 KGHDR and CDR2 SFDVKD. The CDR3 loop spans 13 amino acids. In DNA, the CDR3 is TGTGCCACCGGTGACCCCCCAGTGGAGACCCAGTACTTC. This codes for CATGDPPVETQYF.

The CDR3 here is CASSLESLYEQYF. The CDR3 DNA follows: TGTGCCAGCAGCTTAGAATCGTTATACGAGCAGTACTTC. The rearrangement uses TRBV7-2 and TRBJ2-7; D not certain. CDR1 and CDR2 from the germline V gene are SGHTA and FQGNSA. This CDR3 is built from 13 residues. V was pared by 1 base and J by 4 bases, with 8 bases between. Looking up the rest from reference TRBV7-2 and TRBJ2-7 gives the full variable domain: GAGVSQSPSNKVTEKGKDVELRCDPISGHTALYWYRQSLGQGLEFLIYFQGNSAPDKSGLPSDRFSAERTGGSVSTLTIQRTQQEDSAVYLCASSLESLYEQYFGPGTRLTVT.

J is TRBJ2-1 and V is TRBV5-6, with TRBD2 identical over 8 bases. This CDR3 is 16 amino acids long. After removal of 0 bases from V and 2 bases from J, the junction contained 4 bases not matched to a gene. The germline V gene encodes CDR1 SGHDT and CDR2 YYEEEE. This CDR3 reads CASSLVLAETYNEQFF. The CDR3 coding sequence is TGTGCCAGCAGCTTGGTACTAGCGGAAACCTACAATGAGCAGTTCTTC.

V is TRBV6-2 or TRBV6-3 and J is TRBJ2-1, with a possible D match to TRBD2 (5 bases). Germline V gene data show CDR1 as MNHEY and CDR2 as SVGEGT. The CDR3 loop spans 13 amino acids. Trimming shortened V by 6 bases and J by 7 bases, and 13 bases separated the two germline ends. CDR3 nucleotide sequence: TGTGCCAGCAGAAACGGGGTGATAAATGAGCAGTTCTTC. Its translation: CASRNGVINEQFF.

The chain employs TRBV5-3 and TRBJ2-1, with 9 bases aligning to TRBD1. TRBV5-3 is annotated as an ORF whose role is uncertain. Trimming took 8 bases from V and 5 from J; bases not matched to a gene: 11. CDR3 size: 15 residues. This CDR3 reads CASSKRTGANNEQFF. As DNA, the CDR3 is TGTGCCAGCAGCAAAAGGACAGGGGCCAACAATGAGCAGTTCTTC.

The table lists this clonotype with a few counts. The chain recombines TRBV6-1 with TRBJ2-7; weak D call: TRBD2 (5 bases). The CDR3 consists of 16 residues. V was shortened by 5 bases and J by 0 bases, with 17 bases between the two germline ends. Per the germline V gene, CDR1 is MNHNS and CDR2 is SASEGT. The CDR3 is CASSYSRIRDSYEQYF. The CDR3 DNA sequence: TGTGCCAGCAGTTACTCTAGAATTCGGGACTCCTACGAGCAGTACTTC.

This chain joins TRBV11-2 and TRBJ1-1, with 7 positions matching TRBD1. This CDR3 is built from 15 residues. V shed 5 bases and J 4 bases; nucleotides not matched to a gene: 10. Germline V CDR1 and CDR2: SGHAT, FQNNGV. This CDR3 reads CASSTKQGLGTEAFF. The CDR3 DNA is TGTGCCAGCAGCACCAAACAGGGGCTCGGCACTGAAGCTTTCTTT.

The genes are TRBV5-1 and TRBJ1-2; D is undetermined. The germline V gene encodes CDR1 SGHRS and CDR2 YFSETQ. Trimming pared 0 bases from V and 4 bases from J, leaving 10 bases between. There are 14 residues in the CDR3. The CDR3 bases are TGCGCCAGCAGCTTGGTTGACGCCGGCTATGGCTACACCTTC. Amino acid sequence: CASSLVDAGYGYTF.

This clonotype turned up a few times. V usage is TRBV7-2 and J usage is TRBJ2-7, with D uncertain. The CDR3 spans 13 residues. Between the trimmed V and J ends, which lost 4 bases and 5 bases, there was a span of 12 bases. CDR1 SGHTA and CDR2 FQGNSA come from the germline V gene. The CDR3 loop reads CASSSSFSHEQYF. The CDR3 bases are TGTGCCAGCAGCTCCAGTTTTTCACACGAGCAGTACTTC. Filled out from reference TRBV7-2 and TRBJ2-7, the complete variable domain reads GAGVSQSPSNKVTEKGKDVELRCDPISGHTALYWYRQSLGQGLEFLIYFQGNSAPDKSGLPSDRFSAERTGGSVSTLTIQRTQQEDSAVYLCASSSSFSHEQYFGPGTRLTVT.

This chain connects TRBV29-1 to TRBJ2-5; unclear D gene. From germline, CDR1 is SQVTM and CDR2 ANQGSEA. The V gene lost 4 bases and the J gene lost 4 bases, with 10 bases spanning the gap. This CDR3 spans 12 amino acids. The DNA of the CDR3 is TGCAGCGTTGGTGAAAATCCAGAGACCCAGTACTTC. Amino acid sequence: CSVGENPETQYF.

This clonotype was counted between two and nine times. CDR3 sequence reads: CATREAGGTEAFF. CDR3 nucleotides: TGTGCCACCCGGGAGGCAGGGGGCACTGAAGCTTTCTTT. V and J are TRBV24-1 and TRBJ1-1, with TRBD1 matching over 7 bases. The CDR3 covers 13 residues. The germline V gene encodes CDR1 KGHDR and CDR2 SFDVKD. With 9 bases clipped from V and 4 bases from J, the junction kept 7 bases outside the gene matches.

This clonotype was observed a few times. The chain is built from TRBV5-5 and TRBJ2-3; 10 nucleotides match TRBD2. The CDR3 runs 16 residues. Germline V gene lookup returns CDR1 SGHKS and CDR2 YYEKEE (reference sequence). Trimming at V came to 4 bases and at J to 2 bases, leaving 7 bases not matched to a gene. Here the CDR3 reads CASSQRTSGTTDTQYF. CDR3 DNA sequence: TGTGCCAGCAGCCAGAGGACTAGCGGAACCACAGATACGCAGTATTTT.

This clonotype was recorded a few times. CDR3 sequence reads: CASSRPEAGNTIYF. CDR3 nucleotides: TGTGCCAGCAGTAGACCTGAGGCTGGAAACACCATATATTTT. The V gene is TRBV6-6, the J gene TRBJ1-3; no definite D call. The CDR3 covers 14 residues. Looked up from germline, CDR1 is MNHNY and CDR2 is SVGAGI (reference sequence). The V gene lost 5 bases and the J gene lost 2 bases, with 10 bases spanning the gap.

Concerning this clonotype: Possible read error: a much larger clone is one base away. The V and J genes are TRBV6-2 or TRBV6-3 and TRBJ2-2; no reliable D call. The V gene's germline CDR1 is MNHEY and CDR2 SVGEGT. The CDR3 is 11 amino acids. Trimming removed 8 bases from V and 7 bases from J, with 8 bases in between. As DNA, the CDR3 is TGTGCCAGCTGCTTTGGCGGGGAGCTGTTTTTT. Encoded protein: CASCFGGELFF.

The V gene is TRBV19, the J gene TRBJ1-5; tentative D call: TRBD1 (6 bases). V lost 1 base and J lost 2, with 9 bases in between. The CDR3 spans 15 residues. The germline CDR1 and CDR2 sequences are LNHDA and SQIVND (reference sequence). In DNA, the CDR3 is TGTGCCAGTAGTATAGCAACAGGGCGCAATCAGCCCCAGCATTTT. Protein sequence: CASSIATGRNQPQHF.

The chain has TRBV6-2 or TRBV6-3 and TRBJ2-3; TRBD1 is a possible D gene (6 bases). The length of the CDR3 is 13 residues. Germline assignment: CDR1 MNHEY and CDR2 SVGEGT. Trimming cost V 7 bases and J 2 bases, with 10 bases left between them. For the CDR3, the DNA is TGTGCCAGCAACGGACAGAACACAGATACGCAGTATTTT. Translating gives CASNGQNTDTQYF.

This rearrangement joins TRBV5-1 to TRBJ1-1; D is perhaps TRBD1 (6 bases). CDR3 length: 14 residues. CDR1 is SGHRS and CDR2 is YFSETQ in the germline V gene. V was shortened by 0 bases and J by 1 base, with 7 bases between the two germline ends. In DNA, the CDR3 is TGCGCCAGCAGCTTGGCCAGGGGGAACACTGAAGCTTTCTTT. It codes for CASSLARGNTEAFF.

V is TRBV18 and J is TRBJ2-7, with 9 bases aligning to TRBD1. Germline V gene sequence: CDR1 KGHSH, CDR2 LQKENI. V lost 6 bases, J lost 6 bases, and 9 bases stayed unmatched. CDR3 size: 14 residues. The chain's CDR3 is CASSTVRTGAEQYF. Here the CDR3 DNA reads TGTGCCAGCTCGACGGTTCGGACAGGGGCCGAGCAGTACTTC.